The text below deals with one TCR beta chain. This sample is drawn from a study of cytomegalovirus exposure and HLA in healthy donors. Clones were sequenced by immunoSEQ multiplex PCR, and TCRdb holds only the in-frame ones, with some missing. The repertoire holds about 56,000 clones, with approximately 93% as singletons. With 4 bases removed from V and 8 bases from J, the gap between germline ends came to 14 bases. Germline V gene sequence: CDR1 GTSNPN, CDR2 SVGIG (reference sequence). There are 13 residues in the CDR3. Sequencing input: PBMCs. The TCR sequence derives from a woman aged 18-30 years in good health and CMV-seropositive. V and J are TRBV30 and TRBJ1-4; D perhaps matches TRBD1 (5 bases). DNA of the CDR3: TGTGCCTGGAAGACAGTCGCCCGGGAAAAACTGTTTTTT. Translating gives CAWKTVAREKLFF.